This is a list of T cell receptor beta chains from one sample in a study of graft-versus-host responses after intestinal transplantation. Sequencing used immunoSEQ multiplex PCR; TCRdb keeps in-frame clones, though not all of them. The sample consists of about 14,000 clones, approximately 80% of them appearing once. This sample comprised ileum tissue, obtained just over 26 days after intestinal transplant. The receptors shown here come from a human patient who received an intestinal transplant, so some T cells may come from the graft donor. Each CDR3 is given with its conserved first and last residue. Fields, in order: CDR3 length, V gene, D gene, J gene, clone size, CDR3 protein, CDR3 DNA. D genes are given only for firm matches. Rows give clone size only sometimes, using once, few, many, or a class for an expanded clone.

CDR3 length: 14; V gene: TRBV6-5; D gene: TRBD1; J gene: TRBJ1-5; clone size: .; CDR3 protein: CASSSRQGQRPQHF; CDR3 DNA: TGTGCCAGCAGTTCCAGACAGGGCCAGAGGCCCCAGCATTTT
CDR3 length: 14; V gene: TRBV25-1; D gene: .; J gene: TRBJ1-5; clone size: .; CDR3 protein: CASSGGYSNQPQHF; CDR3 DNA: TGTGCCAGCAGTGGGGGCTATAGCAATCAGCCCCAGCATTTT
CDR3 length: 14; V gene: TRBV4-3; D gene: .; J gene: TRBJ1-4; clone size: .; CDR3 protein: CASSQGNREEKLFF; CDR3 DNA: TGCGCCAGCAGCCAAGGTAACAGGGAAGAAAAACTGTTTTTT
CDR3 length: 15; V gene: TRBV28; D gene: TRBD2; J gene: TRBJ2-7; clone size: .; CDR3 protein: CASQRGAGGTYEQYF; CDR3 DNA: TGTGCCAGCCAGAGGGGGGCGGGAGGGACCTACGAGCAGTACTTC
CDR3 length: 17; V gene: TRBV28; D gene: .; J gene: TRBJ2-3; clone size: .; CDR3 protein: CASSPPLTGTSTDTQYF; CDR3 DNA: TGTGCCAGCAGTCCGCCGCTGACAGGGACTAGCACAGATACGCAGTATTTT
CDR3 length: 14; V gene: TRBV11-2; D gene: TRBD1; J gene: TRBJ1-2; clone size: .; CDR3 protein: CASSLPGGVDGYTF; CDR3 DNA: TGTGCCAGCAGCTTACCAGGGGGAGTTGATGGCTACACCTTC
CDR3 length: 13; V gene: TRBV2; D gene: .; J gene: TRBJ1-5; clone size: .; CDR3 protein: CASSQEYNQPQHF; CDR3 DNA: TGTGCCAGCAGCCAGGAATACAATCAGCCCCAGCATTTT
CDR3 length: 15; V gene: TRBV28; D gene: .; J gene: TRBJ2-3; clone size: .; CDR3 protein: CASSFVGLSTDTQYF; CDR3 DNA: TGTGCCAGCAGTTTTGTGGGGCTGAGCACAGATACGCAGTATTTT
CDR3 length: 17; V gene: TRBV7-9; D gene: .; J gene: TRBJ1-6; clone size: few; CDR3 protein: CASSLVRWIGSGSPLHF; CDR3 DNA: TGTGCCAGCAGCTTAGTAAGATGGATAGGGAGCGGTTCACCCCTCCACTTT
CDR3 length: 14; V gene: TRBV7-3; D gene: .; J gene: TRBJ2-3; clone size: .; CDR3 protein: CASSLGGGLDTQYF; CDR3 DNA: TGTGCCAGCAGCTTGGGAGGGGGGTTGGATACGCAGTATTTT
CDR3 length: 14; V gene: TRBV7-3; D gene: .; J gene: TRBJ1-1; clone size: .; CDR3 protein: CASSLHQGNTEAFF; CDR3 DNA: TGTGCCAGCAGCTTACATCAGGGGAACACTGAAGCTTTCTTT
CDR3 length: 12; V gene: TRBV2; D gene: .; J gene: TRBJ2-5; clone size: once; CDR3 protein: CASTLSRGTQYF; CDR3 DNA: TGTGCCAGCACTTTAAGCCGGGGGACCCAGTACTTC
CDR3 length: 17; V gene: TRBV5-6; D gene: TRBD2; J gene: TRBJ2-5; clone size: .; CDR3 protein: CASSLRLAGAHQETQYF; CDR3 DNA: TGTGCCAGCAGCTTGCGTCTAGCGGGGGCCCACCAAGAGACCCAGTACTTC